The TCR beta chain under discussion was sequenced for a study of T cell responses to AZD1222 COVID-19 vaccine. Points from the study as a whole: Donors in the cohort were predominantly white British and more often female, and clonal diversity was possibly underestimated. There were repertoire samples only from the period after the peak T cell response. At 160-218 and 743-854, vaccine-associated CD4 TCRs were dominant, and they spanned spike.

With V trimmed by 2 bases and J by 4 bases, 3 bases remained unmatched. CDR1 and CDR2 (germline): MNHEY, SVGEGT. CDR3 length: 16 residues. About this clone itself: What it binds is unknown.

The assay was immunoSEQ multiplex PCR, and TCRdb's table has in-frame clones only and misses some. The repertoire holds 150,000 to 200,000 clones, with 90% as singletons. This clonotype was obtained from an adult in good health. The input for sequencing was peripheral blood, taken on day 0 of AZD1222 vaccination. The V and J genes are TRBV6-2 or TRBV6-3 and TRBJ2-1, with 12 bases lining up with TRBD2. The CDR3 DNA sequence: TGTGCCAGCAGTTACCCACTAGCGGGGGGATACAATGAGCAGTTCTTC. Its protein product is CASSYPLAGGYNEQFF.